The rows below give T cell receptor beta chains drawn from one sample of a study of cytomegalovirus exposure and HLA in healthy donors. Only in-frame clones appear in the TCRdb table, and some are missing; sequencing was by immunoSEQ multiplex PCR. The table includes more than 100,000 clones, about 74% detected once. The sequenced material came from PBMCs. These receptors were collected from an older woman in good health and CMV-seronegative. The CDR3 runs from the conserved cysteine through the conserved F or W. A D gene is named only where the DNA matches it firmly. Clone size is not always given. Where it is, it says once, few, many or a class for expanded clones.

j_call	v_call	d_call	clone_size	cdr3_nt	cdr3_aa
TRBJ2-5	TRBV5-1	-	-	TGCGCCAGCAGCTTGAAGACCAGGGGTTGGGAGACCCAGTACTTC	CASSLKTRGWETQYF
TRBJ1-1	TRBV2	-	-	TGTGCCAGCAGACAAACAGTGGCTTTCTTT	CASRQTVAFF
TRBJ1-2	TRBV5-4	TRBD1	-	TGTGCCAGCAGCTTGGCCGGGACAGGGACGAACTATGGCTACACCTTC	CASSLAGTGTNYGYTF
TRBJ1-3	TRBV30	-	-	TGTGCCTGTCAGGCGGCGGGAGAACTTGGAAACACCATATATTTT	CACQAAGELGNTIYF
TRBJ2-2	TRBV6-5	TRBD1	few	TGTGCCAGCAGTTTTGACAGGGGGTGGTTGTTTTTT	CASSFDRGWLFF
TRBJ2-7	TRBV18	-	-	TGTGCCAGCTCACCTTCCTCCGACGAGCAGTACTTC	CASSPSSDEQYF
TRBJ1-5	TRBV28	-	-	TGTGCCAGCAGTTTAGGGGGGAGTAGGTATCAGCCCCAGCATTTT	CASSLGGSRYQPQHF
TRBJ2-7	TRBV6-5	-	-	TGTGCCAGCAGTTATCAGGGGTCCTACGAGCAGTACTTC	CASSYQGSYEQYF
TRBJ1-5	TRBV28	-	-	TGTGCCAGCAGCACTCAAGGGCGCGGGTACAATCAGCCCCAGCATTTT	CASSTQGRGYNQPQHF
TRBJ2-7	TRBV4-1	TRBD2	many	TGCGCCAGCAGCCGCAAAGCTGGGGGACTAGATAGAGCGGCCTCCTACGAGCAGTACTTC	CASSRKAGGLDRAASYEQYF
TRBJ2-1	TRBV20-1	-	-	TGCAGTGGAACCCGACGGGATGAGCAGTTCTTC	CSGTRRDEQFF
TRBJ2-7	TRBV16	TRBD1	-	TGTGCCAGCAGCCAATGGACAGGGCCGTACGAGCAGTACTTC	CASSQWTGPYEQYF
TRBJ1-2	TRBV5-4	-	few	TGTGCCAGCCGCAACCAGGGGTACGGCTACACCTTC	CASRNQGYGYTF
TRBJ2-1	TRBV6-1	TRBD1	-	TGTGCCAGCAATCTAAGACAGGGGGGTTACAATGAGCAGTTCTTC	CASNLRQGGYNEQFF
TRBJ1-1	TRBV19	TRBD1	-	TGTGCCAGTAGGTCGACAGGGGACACTGAAGCTTTCTTT	CASRSTGDTEAFF
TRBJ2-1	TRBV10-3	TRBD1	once	TGTGCCACACGGGACAGCTTGAACGACAATGAGCAGTTCTTC	CATRDSLNDNEQFF
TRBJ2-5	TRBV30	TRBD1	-	TGTGCCTGGAGTGTATATGGGGGACAGGCTGTCCCCGAGACCCAGTACTTC	CAWSVYGGQAVPETQYF
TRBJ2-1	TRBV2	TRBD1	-	TGTGCCAGCAGGATCGGGACAGGGGGCGATGAGCAGTTCTTC	CASRIGTGGDEQFF
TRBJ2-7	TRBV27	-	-	TGTGCCAGCAGTTTGGGACACCTCTACGAGCAGTACTTC	CASSLGHLYEQYF
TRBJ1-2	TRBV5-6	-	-	TGTGCCAGCAGCTTGGGCGGTGCGGGCTATGGCTACACCTTC	CASSLGGAGYGYTF
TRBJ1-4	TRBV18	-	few	TGTGCCAGCTCACCACCGCGGGGACCTAGTGAAAAACTGTTTTTT	CASSPPRGPSEKLFF
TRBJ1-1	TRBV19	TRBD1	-	TGTGCCAGTAGTCCGGGGACAGGGGCGGGCACTGAAGCTTTCTTT	CASSPGTGAGTEAFF
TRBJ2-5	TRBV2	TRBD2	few	TGTGCCAGCATTGTAGAGCGGGGGAGGGTGGAGACCCAGTACTTC	CASIVERGRVETQYF
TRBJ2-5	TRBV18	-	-	TGTGCCAGCTCCAGGGTGGGGCGTCGGGAGACCCAGTACTTC	CASSRVGRRETQYF
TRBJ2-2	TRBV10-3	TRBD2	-	TGTGCCATTCGGGGTTCGGGTTCTAGCGGGAGGATCGGGACCGGGGAGCTGTTTTTT	CAIRGSGSSGRIGTGELFF
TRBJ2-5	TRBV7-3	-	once	TGTGCCAGCAGCCCAGGACAGAGCTACCAAGAGACCCAGTACTTC	CASSPGQSYQETQYF
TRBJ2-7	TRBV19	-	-	TGTGCCAGTAGTGCCCGTCGGGGGGCTAGCGGATACGAGCAGTACTTC	CASSARRGASGYEQYF
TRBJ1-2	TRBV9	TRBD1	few	TGTGCCAGCAGCGTGGACAGGGACTATGGCTACACCTTC	CASSVDRDYGYTF
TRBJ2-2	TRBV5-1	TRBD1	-	TGCGCCAGCAGCCCGAACAGGGGCCCGAACACCGGGGAGCTGTTTTTT	CASSPNRGPNTGELFF
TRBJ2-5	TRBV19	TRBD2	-	TGTGCCAGTAGTATAGGGTCGACTAGCGGGGGGTCAGAGACCCAGTACTTC	CASSIGSTSGGSETQYF
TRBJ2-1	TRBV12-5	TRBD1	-	TGTGCTAGTGGGCCTCGGCAGGGGGATGAGCAGTTCTTC	CASGPRQGDEQFF
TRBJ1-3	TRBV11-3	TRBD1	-	TGTGCCAGCAGCGCAACCGGGACAGGGCCCTCTGGAAACACCATATATTTT	CASSATGTGPSGNTIYF
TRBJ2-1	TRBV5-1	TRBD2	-	TGCGCCAGCAGCTTCGGGGGGACCTTGAATGAGCAGTTCTTC	CASSFGGTLNEQFF
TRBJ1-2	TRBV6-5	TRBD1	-	TGTGCCAGCAGCTGGACAGGGAATGGCTACACCTTC	CASSWTGNGYTF
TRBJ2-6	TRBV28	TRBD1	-	TGTGCCAGCAGTTTACTATTAAGGACAGGGGCTGGGGCCAACGTCCTGACTTTC	CASSLLLRTGAGANVLTF
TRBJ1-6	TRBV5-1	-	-	TGCGCCAGCCAGGCCGCCTATAATTCACCCCTCCACTTT	CASQAAYNSPLHF
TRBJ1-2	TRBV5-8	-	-	TGTGCCAGCAGCTTGATGGGGCCGTTTGGCTACACCTTC	CASSLMGPFGYTF
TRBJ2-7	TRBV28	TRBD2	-	TGTGCCAGCAGTCCTCCTACCCGGGGGGAAACTGACGAGCAGTACTTC	CASSPPTRGETDEQYF